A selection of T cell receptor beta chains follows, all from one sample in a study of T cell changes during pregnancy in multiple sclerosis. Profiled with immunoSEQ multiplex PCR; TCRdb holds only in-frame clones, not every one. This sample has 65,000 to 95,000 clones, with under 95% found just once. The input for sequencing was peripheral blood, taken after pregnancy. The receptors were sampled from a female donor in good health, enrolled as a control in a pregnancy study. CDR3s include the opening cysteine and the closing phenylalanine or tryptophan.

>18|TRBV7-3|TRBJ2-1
CASSRGLAGGNSYNEQFF
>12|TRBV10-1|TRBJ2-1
CASSESTGGQFF
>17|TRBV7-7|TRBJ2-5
CASSLGASGGLTETQYF
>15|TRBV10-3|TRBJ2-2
CAISEDSPNTGELFF
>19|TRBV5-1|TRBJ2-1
CASSLLKSGGVPSYNEQFF
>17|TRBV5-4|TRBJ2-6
CASSLVPAVSGANVLTF
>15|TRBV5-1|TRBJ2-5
CASSLTGTRGETQYF
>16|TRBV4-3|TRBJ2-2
CASSQQLAGYSGELFF
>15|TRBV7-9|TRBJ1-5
CASSLAGRGSQPQHF
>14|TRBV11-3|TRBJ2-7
CASSLGGQSYEQYF
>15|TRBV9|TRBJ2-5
CASGGASGGQETQYF
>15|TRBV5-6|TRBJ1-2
CASSTWSGAGYGYTF
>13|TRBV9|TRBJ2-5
CASSGGPQETQYF
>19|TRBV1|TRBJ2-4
CTSSDPGQGTSGAKNIQYF
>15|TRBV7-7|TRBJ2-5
CASSRDRGRKETQYF
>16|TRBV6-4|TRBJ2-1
CASSDGTSGGANEQFF
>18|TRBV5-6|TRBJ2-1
CASSLMKRASRSYNEQFF
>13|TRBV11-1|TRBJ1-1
CASTQGWRGTAFF
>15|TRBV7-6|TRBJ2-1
CASSRRTSGYNEQFF
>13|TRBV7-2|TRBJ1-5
CASSYRDYQPQHF
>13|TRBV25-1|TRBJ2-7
CASLSASSYEQYF
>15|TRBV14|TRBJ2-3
CASSLAGAAEGTQYF
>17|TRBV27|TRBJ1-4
CASSPIGTGFSNEKLFF
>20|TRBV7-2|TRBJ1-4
CASSLAGDRDYFSTNEKLFF
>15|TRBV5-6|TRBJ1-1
CASSFLAAGGTEAFF
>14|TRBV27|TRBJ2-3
CASSLWRGEVTQYF
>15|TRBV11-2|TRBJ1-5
CASSLVAGVGQPQHF
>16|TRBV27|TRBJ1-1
CASSTTGLARDTEAFF
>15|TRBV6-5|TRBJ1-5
CASSYSPGSNQPQHF
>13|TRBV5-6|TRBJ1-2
CASSGGGLDGYTF
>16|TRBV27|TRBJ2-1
CASSIPRRGSRNEQFF
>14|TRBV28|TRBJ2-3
CASTLAGAADTQYF
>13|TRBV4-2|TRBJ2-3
CASSRTSVDTQYF
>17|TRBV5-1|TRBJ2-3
CASSSYTGTGVADTQYF
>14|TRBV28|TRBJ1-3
CASRRGSSGNTIYF
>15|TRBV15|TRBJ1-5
CATSRRGEGSQPQHF
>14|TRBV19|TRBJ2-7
CASSLVGGLYEQYF
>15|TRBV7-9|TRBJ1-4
CASSPRRIVDEKLFF
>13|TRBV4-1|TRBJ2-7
CASSQVGRGEQYF
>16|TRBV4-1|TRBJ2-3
CASSQRDRGRTDTQYF
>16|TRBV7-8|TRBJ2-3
CASSKLRDRRTDTQYF
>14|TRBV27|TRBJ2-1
CASSERDSYNEQFF
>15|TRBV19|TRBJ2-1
CASSNPALARDEQFF
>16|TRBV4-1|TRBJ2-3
CASSQDTSASTDTQYF
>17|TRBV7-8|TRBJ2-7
CASSPWTGTSVSYEQYF
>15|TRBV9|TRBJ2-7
CASSVDRDSSYEQYF
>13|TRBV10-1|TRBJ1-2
CASSDRDSYGYTF
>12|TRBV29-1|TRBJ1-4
CSVVSGNEKLFF
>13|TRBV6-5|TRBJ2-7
CASSYGAGYEQYF
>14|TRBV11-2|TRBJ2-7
CASSVDRFYYEQYF
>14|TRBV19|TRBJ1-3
CATRDIDSGNTIYF
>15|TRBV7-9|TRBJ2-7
CASRELPGDVDEQYF